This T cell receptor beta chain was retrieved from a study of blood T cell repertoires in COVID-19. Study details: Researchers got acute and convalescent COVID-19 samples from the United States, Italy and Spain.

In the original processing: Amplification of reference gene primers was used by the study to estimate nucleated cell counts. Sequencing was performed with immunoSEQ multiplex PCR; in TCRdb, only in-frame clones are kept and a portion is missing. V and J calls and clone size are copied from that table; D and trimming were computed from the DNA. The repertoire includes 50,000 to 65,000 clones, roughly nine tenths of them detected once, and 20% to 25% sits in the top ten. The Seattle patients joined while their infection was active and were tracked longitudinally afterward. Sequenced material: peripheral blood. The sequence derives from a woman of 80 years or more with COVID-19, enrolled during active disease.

CDR3 region: CASSPRQGPYNEQFF. In DNA, the CDR3 is TGTGCCAGCAGCCCCCGACAGGGCCCCTACAATGAGCAGTTCTTC. The J gene is TRBJ2-1, the V gene TRBV6-5; the match to TRBD1 covers 7 bases. Germline V gene sequence: CDR1 MNHEY, CDR2 SVGAGI. The CDR3 contains 15 residues. Trimming removed 6 bases from V and 2 bases from J; junction bases left unmatched: 7.